This TCR beta chain stems from a study of T cells in Graves' hyperthyroidism and ophthalmopathy. Orbital computed tomography and thyroid ultrasound, together with serum TRAb and thyroxine and clinical symptoms, were used for diagnoses. Using 10 ml of fresh peripheral blood, PBMCs were prepared. Study observations and caveats: Ophthalmopathy onset followed model prediction by a median about six months.

At least ten counts were recorded for this clonotype. Antigen specificity is unknown. This CDR3 spans 13 amino acids. Germline CDR1 GTSNPN, CDR2 SVGIG (reference sequence). V was cut by 0 bases and J by 5 bases, with 8 bases left in between. Researchers amplified the TCR beta CDR3 regions from RNA transcripts. RT-PCR in the first round (using the HTBI primer set) targeted the TCR CDR3. Via MiXCR, TCRdb re-called the multiplex PCR reads, giving one row per CDR3 protein. The repertoire includes approximately 400,000 distinct CDR3 sequences, about an eighth of them detected once, and 25% to 30% sits in the top ten.

The sequenced sample consisted of blood. The chain carries TRBV30 and TRBJ2-1; D is unresolved. This sequence was found in a man in his forties or fifties with Graves' ophthalmopathy. In DNA form, the CDR3 reads TGTGCCTGGAGTGTGTTACTCCACAATGAGCAGTTCTTC. Translating gives CAWSVLLHNEQFF. Supplemented by reference TRBV30 and TRBJ2-1, the full variable domain reads SQTIHQWPATLVQPVGSPLSLECTVEGTSNPNLYWYRQAAGRGLQLLFYSVGIGQISSEVPQNLSASRPQDRQFILSSKKLLLSDSGFYLCAWSVLLHNEQFFGPGTRLTVL.